Following are 12 T cell receptor beta chains from one sample sequenced in a study of blood T cell repertoires in COVID-19. The repertoire was sequenced with immunoSEQ multiplex PCR; TCRdb's copy has only in-frame clones and lacks some. The sample consists of about 220,000 clones, over 75% of them appearing once. Input material: peripheral blood. The receptor set was obtained from a woman aged 70-85 years with COVID-19, enrolled during active disease.

A few counts support this clone. This specimen includes other DNA sequences encoding the same CDR3. The V call is TRBV5-8, the J call TRBJ1-2, with 11 bases that match TRBD1. The CDR3 is 15 amino acids. Trimming took 5 bases from V and 4 from J; bases not matched to a gene: 7. Germline V gene sequence: CDR1 SGHTS, CDR2 YDEGEE. As DNA, the CDR3 is TGTGCCAGCAGTTTAGGACAGGGGGCGCGCTATGGCTACACCTTC. The encoded protein is CASSLGQGARYGYTF.

This rearrangement joins TRBV11-2 to TRBJ2-1; 8 nucleotides match TRBD2. Germline V gene sequence: CDR1 SGHAT, CDR2 FQNNGV. This CDR3 spans 16 amino acids. Germline trimming cut 5 bases from V and 9 bases from J; bases unmatched to any gene: 15. The CDR3 DNA sequence: TGTGCCAGCAGCCCTGTGTCGGGGGGGCCTTTAAGTGAGCAGTTCTTC. Translating gives CASSPVSGGPLSEQFF.

The gene calls are TRBV11-2 and TRBJ2-7; possible D gene TRBD2, 5 bases. This CDR3 spans 14 amino acids. From germline, CDR1 is SGHAT and CDR2 FQNNGV. V was shortened by 1 base and J by 4 bases, with 11 bases between the two germline ends. CDR3 bases: TGTGCCAGCAGCTTAGCGGGTTCGGGGTACGAGCAGTACTTC. Translated: CASSLAGSGYEQYF.

The count of this clone is one. V gene TRBV7-9 combines with J gene TRBJ1-3, with 7 bases aligning to TRBD1. V trimming: 5 bases; J trimming: 0 bases; junction bases outside the gene matches: 7. The CDR3 has 16 amino acids. Germline-derived CDR1 and CDR2 are SEHNR and FQNEAQ (reference sequence). CDR3 nucleotides: TGTGCCAGCAGCCCAGGGGGTAGCATCTCTGGAAACACCATATATTTT. Translated: CASSPGGSISGNTIYF.

The chain is built from TRBV6-5 and TRBJ1-2; possibly TRBD1 for D (5 bases). Germline CDR1 and CDR2: MNHEY and SVGAGI. The CDR3 is made up of 12 amino acids. V gave up 7 bases and J gave up 5 bases, with 11 bases separating them. The CDR3 DNA reads TGTGCCAGCACCCCCGGGGGTTATGGCTACACCTTC. Its translation is CASTPGGYGYTF.

This clone is a singleton in its sample. The gene calls are TRBV19 and TRBJ1-1; no clear D. Looked up from germline, CDR1 is LNHDA and CDR2 is SQIVND (reference sequence). CDR3 length: 16 amino acids. V shed 5 bases and J shed 5 bases, with 21 bases lying between them. In DNA, the CDR3 is TGTGCCAGTAGTCCCCAAGAAGGCGGGAGGAGGACTGAAGCTTTCTTT. This gives the protein CASSPQEGGRRTEAFF.

The chain links TRBV7-2 to TRBJ1-3, with TRBD1 matching 8 bases. This CDR3 contains 14 residues. With 5 bases clipped from V and 7 bases from J, the junction kept 7 bases outside the gene matches. The V gene's germline CDR1 is SGHTA and CDR2 FQGNSA. The CDR3 reads CASSHGQGRNTIYF. The DNA of the CDR3 is TGTGCCAGCAGCCATGGACAGGGTCGCAACACCATATATTTT.

The rearrangement links TRBV5-1 to TRBJ2-1; tentative D call: TRBD2 (6 bases). This CDR3 region has 11 residues. With 0 bases removed from V and 15 bases from J, the gap between germline ends came to 10 bases. CDR1 and CDR2 from the germline V gene are SGHRS and YFSETQ. CDR3 residues: CASSLEGGVFF. In DNA form, the CDR3 reads TGCGCCAGCAGCTTGGAGGGCGGGGTGTTCTTC.

The chain recombines TRBV4-2 with TRBJ2-1; 13 bases are a match to TRBD2. The CDR3 spans 16 residues. The V and J ends lost 1 base and 8 bases, in that order; junction bases with no gene match: 5. Germline-derived CDR1 and CDR2 are LGHNA and YNFKEQ. The CDR3, as DNA: TGTGCCAGCAGCCAAGGACTAGCGGGAGGTTGGTATGAGCAGTTCTTC. It encodes CASSQGLAGGWYEQFF.

This clone came up a few times. V is TRBV29-1 and J is TRBJ2-5; D is possibly TRBD2 (6 bases). The CDR3 is 11 residues long. V lost 7 bases to trimming and J lost 6 bases, with 12 bases between them. The germline CDR1 and CDR2 sequences are SQVTM and ANQGSEA. CDR3 protein: CSATGVQTQYF. In DNA, the CDR3 is TGCAGCGCCACGGGGGTGCAGACCCAGTACTTC.

The rearrangement links TRBV6-5 to TRBJ1-5; 7 nucleotides agree with TRBD1. The germline V gene has CDR1 MNHEY and CDR2 SVGAGI. The CDR3 totals 15 residues. J was trimmed by 0 bases and V by 5 bases; bases with no gene match: 4. CDR3 nucleotides: TGTGCCAGCAGTAAACAGGGGAATAGCAATCAGCCCCAGCATTTT. It yields the protein CASSKQGNSNQPQHF.

A few counts support this clone. V usage is TRBV7-8 and J usage is TRBJ1-3, with unresolved D. CDR1 and CDR2 (germline): SGHVS, FQNEAQ. This CDR3 spans 15 amino acids. The V end lost 1 base, the J end lost 2 bases, and 9 bases lay between the germline ends. The CDR3 protein is CASSLGGTTGNTIYF. The CDR3 DNA reads as TGTGCCAGCAGCTTAGGAGGCACCACTGGAAACACCATATATTTT.